One and the same sample provided the 18 T cell receptor beta chains below, sequenced in a study of CD8+ T cells in alopecia areata. The sequencing template was cDNA reverse transcribed from extracted RNA. Assay used: immunoSEQ multiplex PCR; TCRdb lists only in-frame clones, some missing. The sample lists 110,000 to 150,000 clones; around 62% were seen once. Material: CD8+ T cells sorted from blood. These receptors all stem from a human donor in good health.

The chain has TRBV4-1 and TRBJ1-4, with no clear D. The CDR3 runs to 14 residues. Germline V lookup: CDR1 MGHRA, CDR2 YSYEKL. V was trimmed by 0 bases and J by 4 bases, leaving 6 bases between them. CDR3 sequence reads: CASSQEGINEKLFF. The CDR3 DNA follows: TGCGCCAGCAGCCAAGAAGGGATTAATGAAAAACTGTTTTTT.

The chain is built from TRBV21-1 and TRBJ2-7; the table assigns TRBD2, which was not confirmed against the DNA. TRBV21-1 has pseudogene status. The CDR3 totals 16 residues. The CDR3 DNA sequence: TGTGCCAGTCCGGAGGGGGCTAGCGGGAGGTGGAACGAGCAGTACTTC. This sequence encodes CASPEGASGRWNEQYF.

This rearrangement joins TRBV5-1 to TRBJ2-1; 12 bases are a match to TRBD2. This CDR3 is built from 15 residues. The germline gives CDR1 SGHRS, CDR2 YFSETQ. J was trimmed by 5 bases and V by 5 bases; bases with no gene match: 5. The CDR3 is CASSLLAGGDNEQFF. Written as DNA, the CDR3 is TGCGCCAGCAGTCTACTAGCGGGAGGAGACAATGAGCAGTTCTTC.

The chain has TRBV4-1 and TRBJ2-3, with D maybe TRBD2 (7 bases). Trimming removed 0 bases from V and 3 bases from J, with 16 bases in between. The CDR3 is 17 residues long. In germline, CDR1 is MGHRA, CDR2 YSYEKL. CDR3 region: CASSQEGGSGETDTQYF. The CDR3 region has the DNA TGCGCCAGCAGCCAAGAAGGGGGGAGCGGGGAGACAGATACGCAGTATTTT.

This clone turned up a few times. The rearrangement uses TRBV29-1 and TRBJ1-2, with D possibly matching TRBD1 (5 bases). CDR1 and CDR2 (germline): SQVTM, ANQGSEA. CDR3 size: 12 residues. Trimming left V 0 bases short and J 5 bases short, with 7 bases between. The CDR3 DNA is TGCAGCGTTGAAGAAAGGGGTTATGGCTACACCTTC. It specifies CSVEERGYGYTF.

The CDR3 nucleotides are TGTGCCAGCAGTTCCCCTGGGGAAGAGACCCAGTACTTC. Translated: CASSSPGEETQYF. The J gene is TRBJ2-5, the V gene TRBV27; D unresolved. The V gene's germline CDR1 is MNHEY and CDR2 SMNVEV (reference sequence). V was trimmed by 4 bases and J by 3 bases, leaving 9 bases between them. The CDR3 contains 13 residues.

This clone was recorded a few times. The chain carries TRBV13 and TRBJ2-5, with 9 nucleotides matching TRBD1. Losses at the gene ends were 3 bases for V and 5 bases for J; bases not matched to a gene: 7. Germline V gene lookup returns CDR1 PRHDT and CDR2 FYEKMQ (reference sequence). The CDR3 covers 15 residues. The CDR3 bases are TGTGCCAGCAGCTTTTATGGACAGGGGCCGGAGACCCAGTACTTC. Its translation is CASSFYGQGPETQYF. The full variable domain, rest sourced from reference TRBV13 and TRBJ2-5, is AAGVIQSPRHLIKEKRETATLKCYPIPRHDTVYWYQQGPGQDPQFLISFYEKMQSDKGSIPDRFSAQQFSDYHSELNMSSLELGDSALYFCASSFYGQGPETQYFGPGTRLLVL.

The V and J genes are TRBV28 and TRBJ2-3, with no clear D. The CDR3 loop spans 11 amino acids. The V and J ends lost 4 bases and 4 bases respectively, with 3 bases between them. Germline-derived CDR1 and CDR2 are MDHEN and SYDVKM. This chain's CDR3 is CASSSPDTQYF. DNA for the CDR3: TGTGCCAGCAGTTCGCCAGATACGCAGTATTTT.

The chain joins TRBV25-1 to TRBJ1-2; D perhaps matches TRBD1 (5 bases). CDR1 is MGHDK, CDR2 SYGVNS, per germline. Trimming took 7 bases from V and 8 from J, leaving 17 bases between them. The CDR3 runs to 13 residues. CDR3 bases: TGTGCCAGCACATTGGGAGGGGTGGACGGCTACACCTTC. It encodes CASTLGGVDGYTF.

This chain links TRBV28 with TRBJ2-7; TRBD1 aligns across 7 bases. CDR1 MDHEN and CDR2 SYDVKM come from the germline V gene. J lost 4 bases, V lost 6 bases, and 6 bases had no gene match. This CDR3 has 13 residues. In nucleotides, the CDR3 is TGTGCCAGCAGCATCGTGGACAGGTACGAGCAGTACTTC. Its protein is CASSIVDRYEQYF. The complete variable domain, with remaining parts taken from reference TRBV28 and TRBJ2-7, reads DVKVTQSSRYLVKRTGEKVFLECVQDMDHENMFWYRQDPGLGLRLIYFSYDVKMKEKGDIPEGYSVSREKKERFSLILESASTNQTSMYLCASSIVDRYEQYFGPGTRLTVT.

The chain joins TRBV29-1 to TRBJ2-5; no firm D call. V lost 5 bases and J 3 bases, leaving 16 bases between the germline ends. Germline lookup yields CDR1 SQVTM and CDR2 ANQGSEA. The CDR3 consists of 14 residues. The CDR3 region is CSVFLSGAEETQYF. As DNA, the CDR3 is TGCAGCGTTTTTCTTTCGGGCGCGGAAGAGACCCAGTACTTC.

This chain joins TRBV29-1 and TRBJ2-7; no definite D call. V was shortened by 4 bases and J by 2 bases, with 12 bases between the two germline ends. The V gene's germline CDR1 is SQVTM and CDR2 ANQGSEA. The length of the CDR3 is 13 residues. The chain's CDR3 is CSVVSLTAYEQYF. DNA of the CDR3: TGCAGCGTTGTTAGTCTAACAGCCTACGAGCAGTACTTC.

This clone came up once. The rearrangement joins TRBV2 to TRBJ1-2; D is undetermined. CDR3 length: 13 amino acids. Trimming took 7 bases from V and 0 from J, leaving 9 bases between them. CDR1 and CDR2 (germline): SNHLY, FYNNEI. In nucleotides, the CDR3 is TGTGCCAGCACGGCAGGAGCTAACTATGGCTACACCTTC. The encoded protein is CASTAGANYGYTF.

This clone was counted only a few times. The chain is built from TRBV14 and TRBJ2-7, with D perhaps matching TRBD2 (6 bases). Trimming took 4 bases from V and 4 from J, leaving 8 bases between them. Germline V gene data show CDR1 as SGHDN and CDR2 as FVKESK. The CDR3 spans 12 residues. CDR3 sequence reads: CASSLAGYEQYF. Written as DNA, the CDR3 is TGTGCCAGCAGCCTTGCGGGGTACGAGCAGTACTTC.

J is TRBJ2-1 and V is TRBV4-1, with D unclear. Trimming cost V 0 bases and J 7 bases, with 16 bases left between them. This CDR3 contains 16 residues. Germline V gene data show CDR1 as MGHRA and CDR2 as YSYEKL. Here the CDR3 DNA reads TGCGCCAGCAGCCAAGATCCCCCCCCGAGGCGAAATGAGCAGTTCTTC. As protein: CASSQDPPPRRNEQFF.

The rearrangement joins TRBV7-2 to TRBJ2-7, with TRBD1 matching 7 bases. The ends lost 2 bases at V and 3 bases at J; junction bases unmatched: 4. The CDR3 length is 14 residues. Germline assignment: CDR1 SGHTA and CDR2 FQGNSA. The CDR3 sequence is CASSLWDRNYEQYF. The CDR3 DNA is TGTGCCAGCAGCTTATGGGACAGAAACTACGAGCAGTACTTC.

The chain uses TRBV5-1 and TRBJ2-2, with D hard to call. Trimming took off 0 bases at V and 2 bases at J, with 5 bases between the two ends. This CDR3 comprises 14 residues. The germline gives CDR1 SGHRS, CDR2 YFSETQ. The CDR3 region has the DNA TGCGCCAGCAGCTTGGTTGGAAACACCGGGGAGCTGTTTTTT. Protein sequence: CASSLVGNTGELFF.

The rearrangement links TRBV10-2 to TRBJ2-3; TRBD2 matches at 9 bases. With 3 bases clipped from V and 4 bases from J, the junction kept 2 bases outside the gene matches. Germline CDR1 is WSHSY and CDR2 is SAAADI. This CDR3 spans 14 amino acids. CDR3 nucleotides: TGCGCCAGCAGTGACTTAGCGGGAGCAGATACGCAGTATTTT. It encodes CASSDLAGADTQYF.